This T cell receptor beta chain came from a study of blood T cell repertoires in COVID-19. The data were produced by immunoSEQ multiplex PCR, yet TCRdb's version contains in-frame clones alone and is incomplete. The sample contains 140,000 or so clones, 84% of which appear only once. The CDR3 sequence is 18 residues long. The germline V gene encodes CDR1 SGHDT and CDR2 YYEEEE. V was trimmed by 2 bases and J by 6 bases, leaving 24 bases between them. The rearrangement joins TRBV5-6 to TRBJ2-1; D is possibly TRBD1 (5 bases). Sample: peripheral blood. The sequence came from a human donor in a cohort sampled during active COVID-19. The CDR3 reads CASSLSGLISPPINEQFF. DNA of the CDR3: TGTGCCAGCAGCTTATCAGGGCTAATTTCCCCCCCCATCAATGAGCAGTTCTTC.